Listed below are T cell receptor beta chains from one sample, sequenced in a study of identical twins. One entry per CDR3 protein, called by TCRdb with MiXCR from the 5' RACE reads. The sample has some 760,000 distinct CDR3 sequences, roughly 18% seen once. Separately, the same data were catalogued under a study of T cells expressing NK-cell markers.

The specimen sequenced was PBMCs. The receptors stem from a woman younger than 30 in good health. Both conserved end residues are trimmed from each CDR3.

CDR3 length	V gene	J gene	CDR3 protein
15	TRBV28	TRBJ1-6	ASSITPRAIDNSPLH
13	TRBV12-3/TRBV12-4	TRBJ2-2	ASNPGQGYTGELF
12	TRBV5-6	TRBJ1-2	ASREDRGLYGYT
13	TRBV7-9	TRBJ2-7	ASSLAGTIAYEQY
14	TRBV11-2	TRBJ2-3	ASSLVGGRGTDTQY
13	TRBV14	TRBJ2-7	ASSPLTGFGDEQY
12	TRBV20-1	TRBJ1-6	SARGQEGVSPLH
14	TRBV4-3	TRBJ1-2	ASAQGLGNTVYGYT
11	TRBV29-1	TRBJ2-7	SVKGRYSYEQY
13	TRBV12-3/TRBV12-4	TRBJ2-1	ASSKTSGNYNEQF
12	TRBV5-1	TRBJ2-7	ASSLNTGEDEQY
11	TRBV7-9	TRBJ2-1	ARGDSSTNEQF
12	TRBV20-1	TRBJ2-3	SARAAASTDTQY
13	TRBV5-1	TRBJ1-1	ASSPMGTQGRAAF
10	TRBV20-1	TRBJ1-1	SARKGGTEAF
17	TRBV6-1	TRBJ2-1	ASSKAAGAHLFSYNEQF
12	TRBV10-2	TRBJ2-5	ASSESVAVETQY
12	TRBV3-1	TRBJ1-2	ASSFGQGDIGYT
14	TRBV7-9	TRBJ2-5	ASSPKLRGTRETQY
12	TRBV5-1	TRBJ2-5	ASSQAGGRETQY
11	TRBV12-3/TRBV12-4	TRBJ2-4	ASPVGGGNIQY
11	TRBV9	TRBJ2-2	ASSVGWTGELF
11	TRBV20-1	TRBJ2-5	SAAGPGGETQY
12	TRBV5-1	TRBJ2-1	ASMVGGPINEQF
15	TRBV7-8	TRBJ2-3	ASSSRASGGAGDTQY